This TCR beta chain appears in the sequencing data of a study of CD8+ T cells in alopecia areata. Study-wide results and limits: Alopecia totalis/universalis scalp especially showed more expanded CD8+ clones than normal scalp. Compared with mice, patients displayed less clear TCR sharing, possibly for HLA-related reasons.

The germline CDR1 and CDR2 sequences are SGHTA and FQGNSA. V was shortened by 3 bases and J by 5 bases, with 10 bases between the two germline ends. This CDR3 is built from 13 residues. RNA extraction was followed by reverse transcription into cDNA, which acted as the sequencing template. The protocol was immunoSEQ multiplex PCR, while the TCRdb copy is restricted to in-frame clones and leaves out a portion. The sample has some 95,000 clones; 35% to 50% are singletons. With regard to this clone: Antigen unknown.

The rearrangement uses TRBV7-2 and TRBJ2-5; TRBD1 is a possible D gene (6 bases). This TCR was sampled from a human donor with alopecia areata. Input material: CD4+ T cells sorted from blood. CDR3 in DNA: TGTGCCAGCAGCTTTCTACAGGGTGAGACCCAGTACTTC. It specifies CASSFLQGETQYF.